The entry that follows covers one T cell receptor (beta chain) sequence. Antigen specificity is unknown. The method was immunoSEQ multiplex PCR; TCRdb's version includes in-frame clones alone and lacks a portion of them. The sample has more than 150,000 clones, about 91% seen once. These data belong to a study of T cell responses to AZD1222 COVID-19 vaccine. Overall study results and limits: Baseline serostatus was positive in only a handful of AZD1222 recipients. Spike was spanned by vaccine-associated CD4 TCRs, with dominance at 160-218 and 743-854. Clonal diversity was possibly underestimated, and white British individuals and females predominated among donors.

This CDR3 is built from 14 residues. V lost 0 bases and J lost 10, with 15 bases in between. Germline V gene sequence: CDR1 MRHNA, CDR2 SNTAGT. The chain couples TRBV6-4 to TRBJ1-1; D is possibly TRBD1 (5 bases). Material: peripheral blood, obtained 28 days after the second AZD1222 dose. The source of this sequence is an adult who received the AZD1222 COVID-19 vaccine. The CDR3 DNA is TGTGCCAGCAGTGACTCCCCCCATCTGGGACCAGCTTTCTTT. Translating it yields CASSDSPHLGPAFF.